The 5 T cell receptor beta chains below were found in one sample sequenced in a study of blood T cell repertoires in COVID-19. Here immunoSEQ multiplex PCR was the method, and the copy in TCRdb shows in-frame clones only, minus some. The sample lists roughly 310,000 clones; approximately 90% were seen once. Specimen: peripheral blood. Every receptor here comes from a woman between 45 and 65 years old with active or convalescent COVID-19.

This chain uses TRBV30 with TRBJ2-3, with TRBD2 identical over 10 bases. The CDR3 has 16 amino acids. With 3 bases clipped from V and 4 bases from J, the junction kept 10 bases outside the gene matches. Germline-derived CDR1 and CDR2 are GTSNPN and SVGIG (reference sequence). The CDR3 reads CAWSVGIAGGADTQYF. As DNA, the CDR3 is TGTGCCTGGAGCGTGGGAATAGCGGGAGGTGCAGATACGCAGTATTTT. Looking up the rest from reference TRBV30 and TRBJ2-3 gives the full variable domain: SQTIHQWPATLVQPVGSPLSLECTVEGTSNPNLYWYRQAAGRGLQLLFYSVGIGQISSEVPQNLSASRPQDRQFILSSKKLLLSDSGFYLCAWSVGIAGGADTQYFGPGTRLTVL.

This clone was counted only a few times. Here the CDR3 reads CASSIGQGRTEAFF. In DNA form, the CDR3 reads TGTGCCAGTAGTATCGGGCAGGGGCGAACTGAAGCTTTCTTT. The chain joins TRBV19 to TRBJ1-1; a weak D match, TRBD1 (6 bases). CDR1 and CDR2 from the germline V gene are LNHDA and SQIVND (reference sequence). The length of the CDR3 is 14 residues. V was trimmed by 3 bases and J by 5 bases, leaving 13 bases between them.

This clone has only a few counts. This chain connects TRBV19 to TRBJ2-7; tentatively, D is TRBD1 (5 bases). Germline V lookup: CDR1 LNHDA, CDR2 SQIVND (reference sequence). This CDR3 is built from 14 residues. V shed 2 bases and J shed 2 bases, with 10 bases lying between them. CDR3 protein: CASSIRRQTYEQYF. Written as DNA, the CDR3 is TGTGCCAGTAGTATAAGGAGACAGACCTACGAGCAGTACTTC.

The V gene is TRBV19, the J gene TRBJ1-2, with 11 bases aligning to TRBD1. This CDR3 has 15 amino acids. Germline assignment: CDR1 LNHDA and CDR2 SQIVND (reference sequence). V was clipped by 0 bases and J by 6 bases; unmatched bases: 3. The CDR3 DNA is TGTGCCAGTAGTATAGACCGGGACAGGGGGGATGGCTACACCTTC. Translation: CASSIDRDRGDGYTF.

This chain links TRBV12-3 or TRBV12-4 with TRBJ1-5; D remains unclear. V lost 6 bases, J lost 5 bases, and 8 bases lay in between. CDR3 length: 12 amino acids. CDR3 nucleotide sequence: TGTGCCAGCAGGTCAACTTATCAGCCCCAGCATTTT. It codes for CASRSTYQPQHF.